This TCR beta chain was identified in a study of T-cell reconstitution after alpha-beta-depleted transplantation in children (dated by TCRdb to about 2016). Turning to the overall study: The study quantitatively tracked T-cell immune reconstitution after TCRalphabeta/CD19-depleted allogeneic hematopoietic cell transplantation in children using TCR repertoire profiling.

Library generation was performed with PCR. TCRdb records Illumina HiSeq 2500 as the sequencer. Molecular barcoding was employed in the preparation of TCR libraries, with unique molecular identifiers being used to normalize TCRbeta repertoire quantification. Starting from the raw public reads, TCRdb applied fastp trimming at Q25, assembled clones with MiXCR and retained in-frame beta chains. CDR3 protein sequences are deduplicated, and each keeps its most common genes and DNA. Recorded for this sample are about 200,000 distinct CDR3 sequences; about 14% of them occurred a single time. Of the sample, over 10% falls within the top ten clones. The germline V and J ends show losses of 1 base and 6 bases respectively, and no gene match explains 6 bases of the junction. The CDR3 contains 15 residues, cysteine and phenylalanine counted. This entry keeps only the CDR3 DNA: 45 bases, framed from base 1. The germline V gene (reference sequence) yields SEHNR for CDR1 and FQNEAQ for CDR2.

This clonotype was seen many times. Its antigen is not yet known. Per-nucleotide qualities are absent, and no much larger clonotype sits a single base away. The chain links TRBV7-9 with TRBJ2-1, with 7 bases in between that match TRBD2. The receptor's source is a human donor who donated a stem cell graft to a child with acute lymphoblastic leukemia. This sample comprised PBMCs from the stem cell graft donor, obtained from the stem cell graft. Read as DNA, the sequence is TGTGCCAGCAGCTTAGTGGGAGGGGTCGGCAATGAGCAGTTCTTC. Translated, this gives CASSLVGGVGNEQFF.